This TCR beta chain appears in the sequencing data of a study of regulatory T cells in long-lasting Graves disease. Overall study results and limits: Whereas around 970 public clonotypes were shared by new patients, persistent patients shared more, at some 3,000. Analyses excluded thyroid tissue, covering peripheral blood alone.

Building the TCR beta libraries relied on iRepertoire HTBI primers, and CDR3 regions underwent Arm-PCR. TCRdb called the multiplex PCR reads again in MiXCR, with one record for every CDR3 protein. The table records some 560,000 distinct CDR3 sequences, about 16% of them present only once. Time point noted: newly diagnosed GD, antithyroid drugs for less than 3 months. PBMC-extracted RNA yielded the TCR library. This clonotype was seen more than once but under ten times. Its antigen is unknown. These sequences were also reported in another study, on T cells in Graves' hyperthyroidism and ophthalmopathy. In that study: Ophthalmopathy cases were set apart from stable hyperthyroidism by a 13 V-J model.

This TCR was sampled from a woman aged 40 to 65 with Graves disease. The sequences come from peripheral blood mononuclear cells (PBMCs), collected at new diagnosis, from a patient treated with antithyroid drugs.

The CDR3 nucleotides are TGTGCCAGCAGCCACGGGGGTAGCGGGACGCAAGAGACCCAGTACTTC. As protein: CASSHGGSGTQETQYF. This rearrangement joins TRBV12-3 or TRBV12-4 to TRBJ2-5, with 8 positions matching TRBD2. Unmatched junction bases numbered 11, after V lost 6 bases and J lost 2 bases. This CDR3 contains 16 residues.